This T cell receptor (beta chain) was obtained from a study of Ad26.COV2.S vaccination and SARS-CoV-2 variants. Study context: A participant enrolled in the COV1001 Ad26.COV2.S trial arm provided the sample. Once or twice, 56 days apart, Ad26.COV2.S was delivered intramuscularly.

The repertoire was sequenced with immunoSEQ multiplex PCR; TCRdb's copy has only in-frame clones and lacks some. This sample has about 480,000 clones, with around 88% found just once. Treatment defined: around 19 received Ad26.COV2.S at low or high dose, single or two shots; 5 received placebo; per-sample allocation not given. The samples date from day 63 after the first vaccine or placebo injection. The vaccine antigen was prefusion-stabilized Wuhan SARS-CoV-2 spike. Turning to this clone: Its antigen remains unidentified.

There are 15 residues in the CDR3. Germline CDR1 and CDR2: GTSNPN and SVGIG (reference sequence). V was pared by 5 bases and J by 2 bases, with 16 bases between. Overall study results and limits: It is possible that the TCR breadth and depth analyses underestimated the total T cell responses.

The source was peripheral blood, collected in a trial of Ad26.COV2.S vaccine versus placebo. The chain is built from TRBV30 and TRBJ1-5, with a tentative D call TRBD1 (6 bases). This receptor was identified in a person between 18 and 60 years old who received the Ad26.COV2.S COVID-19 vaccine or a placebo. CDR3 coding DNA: TGTGCCTGGGCAACGGGGGGGGCTGGCAATCAGCCCCAGCATTTT. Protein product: CAWATGGAGNQPQHF.